This entry describes one T cell receptor beta chain. The data stem from a study of blood T cell repertoires in COVID-19. Generated by immunoSEQ multiplex PCR, the TCRdb table keeps only in-frame clones and is missing some. Seen here are over 150,000 clones, 84% observed once, and the top ten hold around 2.9%. V was pared by 10 bases and J by 3 bases, with 22 bases between. Germline V gene data show CDR1 as SNHLY and CDR2 as FYNNEI. The CDR3 is 15 amino acids. The specimen sequenced was peripheral blood. This TCR was sampled from a woman aged 80 or older with COVID-19, enrolled during active disease. The gene calls are TRBV2 and TRBJ2-7, with D possibly being TRBD1 (7 bases). CDR3 DNA sequence: TGTGCCACAAGACGACAGGGACTCGGCCACTACGAGCAGTACTTC. This sequence encodes CATRRQGLGHYEQYF.